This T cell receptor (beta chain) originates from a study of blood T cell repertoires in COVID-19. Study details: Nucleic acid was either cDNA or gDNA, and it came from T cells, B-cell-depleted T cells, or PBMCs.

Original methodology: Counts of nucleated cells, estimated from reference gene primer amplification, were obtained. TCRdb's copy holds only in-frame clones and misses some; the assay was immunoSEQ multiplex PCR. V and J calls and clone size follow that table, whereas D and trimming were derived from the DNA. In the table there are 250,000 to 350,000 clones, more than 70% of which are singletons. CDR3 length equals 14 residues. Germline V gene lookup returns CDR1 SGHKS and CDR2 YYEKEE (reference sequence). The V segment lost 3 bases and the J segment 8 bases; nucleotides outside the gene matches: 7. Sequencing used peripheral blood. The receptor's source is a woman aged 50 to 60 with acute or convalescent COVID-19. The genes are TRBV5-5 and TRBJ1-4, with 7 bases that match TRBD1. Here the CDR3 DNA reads TGTGCCAGCAGCTCTACAGGGGTAGTAGAAAAACTGTTTTTT. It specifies CASSSTGVVEKLFF.